A selection of T cell receptor beta chains follows, all from one sample in a study of CD8 T cells in ankylosing spondylitis. TCRdb independently ran MiXCR on the 5' RACE reads; one entry per CDR3 protein. Of around 890,000 distinct CDR3 sequences listed, 12% are singletons. The sample comprised blood, either unsorted or a sorted T cell fraction (not recorded which). These receptors originate from a male donor with ankylosing spondylitis. Both conserved end residues are part of each CDR3. The D gene is left open where the match is weak. Clone size, where shown, is once, few, many, or a class for clones that have expanded.

V: TRBV6-1
D: NA
J: TRBJ1-1
size: few
CDR3: CASKPPPGRRTEAFF
DNA: TGTGCCAGCAAGCCTCCCCCCGGGCGTCGCACTGAAGCTTTCTTT

V: TRBV7-2
D: NA
J: TRBJ2-7
size: NA
CDR3: CASSLIPGEQYF
DNA: TGTGCCAGCAGCTTAATTCCGGGGGAGCAGTACTTC

V: TRBV6-1
D: NA
J: TRBJ2-7
size: NA
CDR3: CASSEATGTAYEQYF
DNA: TGTGCCAGCAGTGAAGCGACGGGGACGGCCTACGAGCAGTACTTC

V: TRBV10-1
D: NA
J: TRBJ1-5
size: many
CDR3: CASSSDRNQPQHF
DNA: TGCGCCAGCAGTTCGGACAGAAATCAGCCCCAGCATTTT

V: TRBV6-5
D: NA
J: TRBJ2-4
size: few
CDR3: CASSFIGGENIQYF
DNA: TGTGCCAGCAGTTTCATAGGGGGGGAAAACATTCAGTACTTC

V: TRBV7-3
D: NA
J: TRBJ2-1
size: few
CDR3: CASSQQGAGSYNEQFF
DNA: TGTGCCAGCAGCCAACAAGGGGCAGGCTCCTACAATGAGCAGTTCTTC

V: TRBV9
D: TRBD1
J: TRBJ2-1
size: many
CDR3: CASSYSTGGGEQFF
DNA: TGTGCCAGCAGCTATTCTACAGGGGGAGGTGAGCAGTTCTTC

V: TRBV12-3/TRBV12-4
D: TRBD2
J: TRBJ2-3
size: NA
CDR3: CASSPGLAGWVDTQYF
DNA: TGTGCCAGCAGTCCGGGACTAGCGGGATGGGTGGATACGCAGTATTTT

V: TRBV4-2
D: TRBD1
J: TRBJ1-6
size: few
CDR3: CASSKGQGATLTLHF
DNA: TGTGCCAGCAGCAAGGGACAGGGGGCTACGCTAACCCTCCACTTT

V: TRBV6-5
D: NA
J: TRBJ2-7
size: many
CDR3: CASSYSRQGHTYEQYF
DNA: TGTGCCAGCAGTTACTCGAGGCAGGGACATACCTACGAGCAGTACTTC

V: TRBV7-9
D: TRBD2
J: TRBJ2-1
size: NA
CDR3: CASGRTGTRGSNEQFF
DNA: TGTGCCAGCGGCCGGACCGGGACTAGGGGGTCCAATGAGCAGTTCTTC

V: TRBV10-3
D: TRBD1
J: TRBJ1-4
size: many
CDR3: CATSLQGASEKLFF
DNA: TGTGCCACCTCTCTACAGGGGGCAAGTGAAAAACTGTTTTTT

V: TRBV6-1
D: NA
J: TRBJ2-3
size: NA
CDR3: CASRPRGLGWDTDTQYF
DNA: TGTGCCAGCAGACCCCGGGGCCTAGGATGGGACACAGATACGCAGTATTTT

V: TRBV4-2
D: NA
J: TRBJ1-1
size: many
CDR3: CASSQDGTKGEAFF
DNA: TGTGCCAGCAGCCAAGACGGGACCAAGGGTGAAGCTTTCTTT

V: TRBV20-1
D: TRBD1
J: TRBJ1-1
size: few
CDR3: CSARPGTANTEAFF
DNA: TGCAGTGCTAGACCCGGGACAGCGAACACTGAAGCTTTCTTT

V: TRBV10-3
D: NA
J: TRBJ2-3
size: few
CDR3: CAIRPSISTDTQYF
DNA: TGTGCCATCAGGCCTAGCATTAGCACAGATACGCAGTATTTT

V: TRBV12-3/TRBV12-4
D: NA
J: TRBJ2-3
size: few
CDR3: CASSFPGGRADTQYF
DNA: TGTGCCAGCAGTTTCCCGGGGGGCCGGGCAGATACGCAGTATTTT

V: TRBV4-2
D: NA
J: TRBJ2-3
size: few
CDR3: CASSFGSWVKATDTQYF
DNA: TGTGCCAGCAGCTTCGGATCGTGGGTGAAGGCAACAGATACGCAGTATTTT

V: TRBV20-1
D: NA
J: TRBJ1-4
size: few
CDR3: CSVVEQANEKLFF
DNA: TGCAGTGTAGTGGAACAGGCAAATGAAAAACTGTTTTTT

V: TRBV20-1
D: TRBD1
J: TRBJ1-2
size: many
CDR3: CSARDVGQGWGGYTF
DNA: TGCAGTGCTAGAGATGTTGGACAGGGGTGGGGCGGCTACACCTTC

V: TRBV9
D: NA
J: TRBJ1-1
size: NA
CDR3: CASSSPANTEAFF
DNA: TGTGCCAGCAGCTCCCCGGCTAACACTGAAGCTTTCTTT

V: TRBV18
D: NA
J: TRBJ2-7
size: few
CDR3: CASSPNGRDEQYF
DNA: TGTGCCAGCTCACCCAACGGAAGAGACGAGCAGTACTTC

V: TRBV20-1
D: NA
J: TRBJ1-1
size: NA
CDR3: CSADDRSEAFF
DNA: TGCAGTGCCGACGATCGTTCTGAAGCTTTCTTT

V: TRBV5-1
D: NA
J: TRBJ2-1
size: few
CDR3: CASRPEGGYNEQFF
DNA: TGCGCCAGCAGGCCGGAGGGAGGTTACAATGAGCAGTTCTTC

V: TRBV6-6
D: NA
J: TRBJ1-2
size: many
CDR3: CASSYTDYGYTF
DNA: TGTGCCAGCAGTTACACTGACTATGGCTACACCTTC

V: TRBV27
D: NA
J: TRBJ2-5
size: NA
CDR3: CASSSQRGWETQYF
DNA: TGTGCCAGCAGTTCCCAACGGGGATGGGAGACCCAGTACTTC

V: TRBV7-2
D: NA
J: TRBJ1-1
size: many
CDR3: CASSLRVTNTEAFF
DNA: TGTGCCAGCAGCTTAAGGGTAACGAACACTGAAGCTTTCTTT

V: TRBV7-8
D: NA
J: TRBJ2-3
size: NA
CDR3: CASSATRDLTDTQYF
DNA: TGTGCCAGCAGCGCTACGAGGGACCTCACAGATACGCAGTATTTT

V: TRBV12-3/TRBV12-4
D: NA
J: TRBJ2-7
size: NA
CDR3: CASSLLSLGSFEQYF
DNA: TGTGCCAGCAGCCTCCTCTCTCTTGGGTCTTTTGAGCAGTACTTC

V: TRBV9
D: NA
J: TRBJ1-2
size: NA
CDR3: CASSVGPHQGYTF
DNA: TGTGCCAGCAGCGTAGGACCTCATCAGGGCTACACCTTC

V: TRBV4-2
D: NA
J: TRBJ2-1
size: NA
CDR3: CASSQDQRIRTYNEQFF
DNA: TGTGCCAGCAGCCAAGATCAGCGGATCAGAACCTACAATGAGCAGTTCTTC

V: TRBV7-2
D: TRBD1
J: TRBJ2-5
size: many
CDR3: CASSPRTGWYQETQYF
DNA: TGTGCCAGCAGCCCCCGGACAGGGTGGTACCAAGAGACCCAGTACTTC

V: TRBV20-1
D: TRBD1
J: TRBJ1-1
size: few
CDR3: CSAPKLGQTNTEAFF
DNA: TGCAGTGCCCCTAAGTTGGGACAGACGAACACTGAAGCTTTCTTT

V: TRBV29-1
D: NA
J: TRBJ1-4
size: few
CDR3: CSVRRRTNEKLFF
DNA: TGCAGCGTCAGAAGGAGAACTAATGAAAAACTGTTTTTT

V: TRBV20-1
D: TRBD1
J: TRBJ1-4
size: few
CDR3: CSARVTGGSEKLFF
DNA: TGCAGTGCTAGAGTAACAGGGGGGAGTGAAAAACTGTTTTTT

V: TRBV10-3
D: NA
J: TRBJ2-7
size: few
CDR3: CAISAGIEQYF
DNA: TGTGCCATCAGTGCCGGGATCGAGCAGTACTTC

V: TRBV7-2
D: NA
J: TRBJ2-4
size: NA
CDR3: CASSLAGPSVQYF
DNA: TGTGCCAGCAGCTTAGCAGGCCCCTCGGTTCAGTACTTC

V: TRBV20-1
D: NA
J: TRBJ2-1
size: few
CDR3: CSARGPPRNHNEQFF
DNA: TGCAGTGCTAGAGGCCCACCCAGGAACCACAATGAGCAGTTCTTC

V: TRBV6-1
D: NA
J: TRBJ2-4
size: NA
CDR3: CASSELARKNIQYF
DNA: TGTGCCAGCAGTGAACTGGCGAGGAAAAACATTCAGTACTTC

V: TRBV20-1
D: NA
J: TRBJ2-1
size: NA
CDR3: CSAGVRDSGYNEQFF
DNA: TGCAGTGCTGGAGTTAGGGACTCCGGTTACAATGAGCAGTTCTTC

V: TRBV25-1
D: TRBD1
J: TRBJ2-7
size: NA
CDR3: CASTDRKFEQYF
DNA: TGTGCCAGCACGGACAGGAAATTCGAGCAGTACTTC

V: TRBV5-1
D: NA
J: TRBJ2-1
size: NA
CDR3: CASSLVGGMYDNEQFF
DNA: TGCGCCAGCAGCTTGGTAGGCGGGATGTATGACAATGAGCAGTTCTTC

V: TRBV27
D: NA
J: TRBJ2-3
size: few
CDR3: CASSLTVYEDTQYF
DNA: TGTGCCAGCAGTCTCACCGTTTATGAAGATACGCAGTATTTT

V: TRBV5-1
D: NA
J: TRBJ1-6
size: few
CDR3: CASSLGQWGSSPLHF
DNA: TGCGCCAGCAGCTTGGGGCAGTGGGGGAGTTCACCCCTCCACTTT

V: TRBV10-3
D: NA
J: TRBJ2-3
size: NA
CDR3: CAIRDGINTDTQYF
DNA: TGTGCCATCAGAGATGGAATAAACACAGATACGCAGTATTTT

V: TRBV4-1
D: NA
J: TRBJ1-6
size: NA
CDR3: CASSQARVYSPLHF
DNA: TGCGCCAGCAGCCAAGCCAGGGTATATTCACCCCTCCACTTT

V: TRBV7-2
D: NA
J: TRBJ1-3
size: NA
CDR3: CASSFRGGGTIYF
DNA: TGTGCCAGCAGCTTCCGAGGGGGAGGCACCATATATTTT

V: TRBV20-1
D: NA
J: TRBJ2-7
size: NA
CDR3: CSASRRVVGQYF
DNA: TGCAGTGCTAGTCGGAGGGTAGTTGGGCAGTACTTC

V: TRBV6-2/TRBV6-3
D: NA
J: TRBJ2-2
size: NA
CDR3: CASSSVARYTGELFF
DNA: TGTGCCAGCAGTTCGGTAGCGCGATACACCGGGGAGCTGTTTTTT

V: TRBV6-1
D: TRBD1
J: TRBJ1-5
size: NA
CDR3: CASSIRGSNHPQHF
DNA: TGTGCCAGCAGTATCAGGGGGAGCAATCACCCCCAGCATTTT

V: TRBV20-1
D: NA
J: TRBJ2-7
size: NA
CDR3: CSARRRGNLYEQYF
DNA: TGCAGTGCTAGACGACGGGGGAACCTCTACGAGCAGTACTTC

V: TRBV7-2
D: NA
J: TRBJ2-4
size: few
CDR3: CASSFGGVLNIQYF
DNA: TGTGCCAGCAGCTTCGGGGGAGTCCTAAACATTCAGTACTTC

V: TRBV7-2
D: NA
J: TRBJ1-2
size: NA
CDR3: CASSPWAEGYGYTF
DNA: TGTGCCAGCAGCCCATGGGCAGAGGGCTATGGCTACACCTTC

V: TRBV7-2
D: TRBD2
J: TRBJ2-3
size: NA
CDR3: CASSSWASGGTDTQYF
DNA: TGTGCCAGCAGCTCCTGGGCTAGCGGGGGCACAGATACGCAGTATTTT

V: TRBV7-2
D: TRBD1
J: TRBJ1-1
size: few
CDR3: CASSLGIRDSFEAFF
DNA: TGTGCCAGCAGCTTGGGGATTCGGGACAGCTTTGAAGCTTTCTTT

V: TRBV20-1
D: NA
J: TRBJ2-5
size: NA
CDR3: CSAREVRTQETQYF
DNA: TGCAGTGCTAGAGAGGTCAGAACCCAAGAGACCCAGTACTTC

V: TRBV20-1
D: NA
J: TRBJ2-5
size: many
CDR3: CSARDTGREETQYF
DNA: TGCAGTGCTAGAGATACCGGCAGGGAGGAGACCCAGTACTTC